The text below deals with one T cell receptor (beta chain). Its antigen remains undetermined. Base quality data are lacking; no much larger clone is found one base away. The data stem from a study of cytomegalovirus exposure and HLA in healthy donors (dated 2017 in TCRdb). Background for the entire study: An earlier analysis of 587 of the donors reported 250 to 350 Gb of sequence data and some 120 million unique TCR beta sequences from around 200 million T cells. Roughly 300 gigabases of sequencing data and approximately 84 million unique TCR sequences were included in an early release covering about 700 HLA-typed donors. Among the roughly 370 genotyped donors, approximately 76% belonged to the genetic ancestry cluster associated with self-reported Caucasian donors. The study aimed to test whether signatures of past pathogen exposure could be identified by cataloging public T cell receptors. The T cell repertoires of around 730 subjects were profiled by immunosequencing and related to cytomegalovirus serostatus. Along with the approximately 700-subject first cohort, a separate validation cohort of roughly 110 different subjects was used. To predict cytomegalovirus infection status, the study brought together high-throughput TCR immunosequencing, statistical association of individual TCRs with disease status, and machine learning. In a later analysis, previously published TCR beta repertoires from about 670 donors were re-analyzed and high-resolution HLA genotyping was added so that TCR occurrence patterns could be studied. In the later analysis, no new phenotypic data were used to find candidate immune exposures; instead, reliance was placed on TCR beta sequences and their occurrence across donors. An earlier analysis of around 540 of the donors applied high-throughput TCR beta sequencing to assess whether each TCR beta V gene segment acted as functional or pseudogenic. Donor age, sex, ethnicity and CMV serostatus were compiled together with the repertoire data. A later genetic analysis took genome-wide SNP genotypes for about three fifths of the 666 donors and used that subset as a discovery cohort. Every repertoire in the discovery cohort had been generated on one and the same sequencing platform. Both class I and class II loci were covered by HLA typing, at four-digit resolution. The number of typed donors differed by locus: about 620-630 for A, B, C, DRB1 and DQB1; some 500 for DQA1; some 590 for DPA1; and some 450 for DPB1. Roughly 5 DR-DQ haplotypes were handled as single units for association and clustering, since linkage in the cohort was strong. Across 300 to 400 genotyped donors of the cohort, an average of about 220,000 unique TCR beta nucleotide sequences per donor were sequenced, and approximately 17% of those sequences were non-productive.

CDR1 and CDR2 are read off the germline V gene as SGHTA and FQGNSA. V is shortened by 5 bases, J by 0 bases, and the region joining them spans 15 bases. From cysteine to phenylalanine, the CDR3 is 16 amino acids long. Here the CDR3 DNA is all that survives: 48 bases in frame from base 1. Receptors were amplified or captured by the immunoSEQ multiplex PCR assay. A mixture of 60 forward primers for TCR Vbeta segments and 13 reverse primers for TCR Jbeta segments was used in the multiplex PCR. A multiplex PCR assay on genomic DNA amplified the CDR3 region of rearranged TCR beta genes. The amplified TCR beta libraries were sequenced on the Illumina HiSeq System as 87-base-pair reads. Concerning the study's data processing: Across the roughly 600 repertoires, a later analysis counted approximately 75 million unique TCR beta chains, roughly 11 million of which were shared by at least two donors. A nearest-neighbor algorithm error-corrected the raw reads and collapsed the reads into unique sequences, merging closely related sequences to remove PCR and sequencing errors. V, D and J gene segments were assigned by aligning CDR3 sequences to IMGT reference sequences. For a sequence to be retained, a match of at least six nucleotides was required to both a V gene segment and a J gene segment. Rearrangements were classified as productive when the CDR3 lacked stop codons and remained in frame with V and J, and all other rearrangements were classified as non-productive. CDR3 was defined according to IMGT convention as the region running from the second conserved V-encoded cysteine to the conserved J-encoded phenylalanine. Sequences without an unambiguous match to a single V gene segment were excluded from the earlier analysis of 450 to 750 of the donors. In an earlier analysis of more than 500 of the donors, a V segment was called functional when productive rearrangements were above 56.7%, and segregating when the standard deviation between donors exceeded 5%. A statistical classification framework was developed to diagnose cytomegalovirus status using the catalog of TCR beta chain sequences. In a later analysis, V and J genes were assigned by comparing TCR nucleotide sequences against IMGT/GENE-DB human TR gene sequences. A later analysis assigned CDR3 sequences and most-parsimonious VDJ recombination scenarios with the TCRdist pipeline. A later analysis defined each TCR beta chain by its CDR3 amino acid sequence plus V-gene family, and excluded reads lacking a unique V-gene family. A later analysis removed several hundred highly shared, low-generation-probability nucleotide sequences to deal with suspected cross-contamination and a sequencing artifact. In a later analysis, a clonal expansion index for each public chain was calculated from normalized within-repertoire ranks of inferred template counts. A later analysis computed generation probabilities with a VDJ recombination model fitted to out-of-frame rearrangements, and checked the results against IGoR. In a later analysis, hypergeometric tests were used to score TCR-TCR, TCR-HLA and TCR-CMV co-occurrence, with a repertoire-size bias correction applied to TCR pairs. A later analysis estimated false discovery rates by permuting HLA or CMV assignments 20 times. In a later analysis, co-occurring TCRs were grouped using DBSCAN, with TCRdist sequence similarity added in when clustering inside HLA-allele-positive subsets. Repertoires with fewer than 30,000 or more than 120,000 public chains were left out of co-occurrence clustering, as were a handful of repertoires with anomalous nucleotide sharing. This immuneACCESS table, as held by TCRdb, lists in-frame sequences with V and J called but not all clones. Of the missing ones, under half trace to an unresolved V gene in checked studies; the others have no known cause. The DNA gave D and trimming, while V, J and clone size come from that table. The sample profile shows around 94,000 clones; 78% of them were found once. The ten largest make up approximately 4.8% of the sample.

What the study reported, not specific to this receptor: The study gave a list of over 150 TCR beta chains associated with cytomegalovirus. Some IMGT-functional V segments, including TRBV6-2 and TRBV6-3, could not be told apart with the 87-base-pair reads, so those segments were excluded. According to the authors, the approach could potentially be generalized to other disease states and immunological phenotypes. In a later genetic analysis, a missense DCLRE1C variant was associated with V-gene and J-gene trimming of TCR beta chains, and the association was replicated in an independent cohort. A cluster of highly shared sequence variants was judged likely to represent a technical artifact of the sequencing pipeline. Correlated functional status among segregating V segments might reflect linkage disequilibrium, but an unknown experimental factor could not be ruled out. Presence/absence analyses assumed roughly uniform sequencing depth across donors, an assumption that may not hold. CMV serostatus was the only immune exposure information available for the cohort. Because some donors lacked HLA typing at each locus, the association tests relied only on the typed subset. In a later analysis, TCR association rates were found to vary across HLA loci, with the most associated TCRs seen for DRB1 alleles and the fewest for HLA-C alleles. A further reported finding was that TCR beta sequences accurately predicted the HLA-A and HLA-B alleles for most subjects in the first cohort. Roughly 17 rarely observed V segments, including chromosome 9 orphons, were excluded from the earlier analysis of approximately 600 of the donors because counts were too low. When HLA alleles, especially DR and DQ, strongly co-occurred, TCR associations were difficult to assign to individual alleles. In both the original and validation cohorts, the classifier was reported to diagnose cytomegalovirus status with high specificity and sensitivity. Most TCR sequences were seen in very few donors, while some public TCRs were found in many individuals. The cohort was sequenced for TCR beta chains only, and without alpha or paired-chain data the features that could be detected were limited. In a later analysis, HLA-associated TCR beta chains showed more clonal expansion and lower generation probabilities than non-associated chains that were equally common. Most CMV-associated TCR beta chains appeared to be HLA-restricted in a later analysis, and the HLA associations seemed to be driven largely by CMV exposure. Compared with the roughly 600-donor mean, donors in an Asian-associated ancestry cluster had fewer N-insertions in productive TCRs, according to a later genetic analysis. Several of the top co-occurrence clusters appeared to be linked to parvovirus B19, influenza, CMV and Epstein-Barr virus, according to a later analysis. In vitro tests confirmed that three of the cytomegalovirus-associated TCR beta chains recognize cytomegalovirus antigens. At a false discovery rate of 0.05, a later analysis linked under 20,000 TCR beta sequences to specific HLA alleles. An earlier analysis of 587 of the donors showed that most TCR beta V segments appeared in productive rearrangements either about 87% or about 30% of the time, which broadly matched IMGT annotations.

In total, roughly 710 healthy bone marrow donors made up the cohort. Cohort members were all nominally healthy when sampled, although unrecorded immune exposures were likely present. The donor tested CMV seropositive, placing the donor among the approximately 310 seropositive members of the cohort. A peripheral blood sample was provided by each donor, and peripheral blood mononuclear cells were used for TCR beta sequencing. The Qiagen DNeasy Blood Extraction Kit was used to extract genomic DNA from the blood cell samples. Sample: PBMCs. Recombination joined TRBV7-2 with TRBJ2-3; the D segment could be TRBD1, given 5 matching bases. This sequence originates from a male donor in good health and CMV-seropositive. The encoded CDR3 is CASSLGQGRSTDTQYF. The DNA reads TGTGCCAGCAGCCTCGGTCAGGGTAGGAGCACAGATACGCAGTATTTT.